These 21 T cell receptor beta chains were all obtained from the same sample, sequenced in a study of T cell responses to AZD1222 COVID-19 vaccine. Here immunoSEQ multiplex PCR was the method, and the copy in TCRdb shows in-frame clones only, minus some. The sample records around 84,000 clones, roughly 87% being singletons. Sample: peripheral blood, taken on day 0 of AZD1222 vaccination. The origin of the receptors is an adult in good health.

V gene TRBV12-3 or TRBV12-4 combines with J gene TRBJ2-7; D remains ambiguous. Trimming removed 2 bases at V and 5 bases at J, with 10 bases between. The CDR3 has 13 residues. The CDR3 sequence is CASSLLGTDEQYF. In DNA form, the CDR3 reads TGTGCCAGCAGTTTACTGGGCACGGACGAGCAGTACTTC.

The chain employs TRBV18 and TRBJ2-5; D is unclear. This CDR3 is built from 12 residues. V was trimmed by 5 bases and J by 5 bases, leaving 9 bases between them. The germline gives CDR1 KGHSH, CDR2 LQKENI. The CDR3 coding sequence is TGTGCCAGCTCATCTAGTTACGAGACCCAGTACTTC. Translation gives CASSSSYETQYF.

The chain couples TRBV19 to TRBJ1-1, with D uncertain. Trimming cost V 3 bases and J 0 bases, with 8 bases left between them. This CDR3 comprises 14 residues. CDR1 and CDR2 from the germline V gene are LNHDA and SQIVND (reference sequence). This CDR3 reads CASSISTLNTEAFF. As DNA, the CDR3 is TGTGCCAGTAGTATCTCGACATTGAACACTGAAGCTTTCTTT.

This clone was recorded once. The J gene is TRBJ2-1, the V gene TRBV28; 8 bases match TRBD2. Germline CDR1 is MDHEN and CDR2 is SYDVKM. The CDR3 extends over 14 amino acids. Germline trimming cut 6 bases from V and 7 bases from J; bases unmatched to any gene: 8. CDR3 loop: CASRRAGVDNEQFF. The DNA of the CDR3 is TGTGCCAGCAGGCGAGCGGGAGTTGATAATGAGCAGTTCTTC.

The V call is TRBV2, the J call TRBJ1-5; D perhaps matches TRBD1 (6 bases). Germline V lookup: CDR1 SNHLY, CDR2 FYNNEI. V lost 5 bases to trimming and J lost 9 bases, with 11 bases between them. This CDR3 has 12 residues. CDR3 in amino acids: CASSSGEWPQHF. Here the CDR3 DNA reads TGTGCCAGCAGTTCAGGGGAGTGGCCCCAGCATTTT.

This sequence joins TRBV18 and TRBJ2-2; D perhaps matches TRBD2 (6 bases). The CDR3 has 14 amino acids. V dropped 3 bases and J dropped 1 base, with 6 bases sitting between them. Per the germline V gene, CDR1 is KGHSH and CDR2 is LQKENI. CDR3 DNA sequence: TGTGCCAGCTCACCGGGACTGAACACCGGGGAGCTGTTTTTT. Its translation: CASSPGLNTGELFF.

The rearrangement joins TRBV5-1 to TRBJ2-5; perhaps D is TRBD1 or TRBD2 (6 bases each). Trimming removed 0 bases from V and 4 bases from J, with 13 bases in between. The germline V gene has CDR1 SGHRS and CDR2 YFSETQ. The CDR3 is 15 amino acids. The chain's CDR3 is CASSLVGSGAETQYF. For the CDR3, the DNA is TGCGCCAGCAGCTTGGTTGGGTCGGGGGCAGAGACCCAGTACTTC.

This clone was picked up a small number of times. The genes are TRBV9 and TRBJ1-6; possible D gene TRBD1, 6 bases. Germline V gene data show CDR1 as SGDLS and CDR2 as YYNGEE. This CDR3 region has 16 residues. Deletions cut 3 bases from V and 8 bases from J, with 18 bases between. The CDR3 DNA sequence: TGTGCCAGCAGCGCTCTCGGGTCAGGGGTGTATTCACCCCTCCACTTT. Translated, it gives CASSALGSGVYSPLHF.

The genes are TRBV7-6 and TRBJ2-5; the D is unclear. Looked up from germline, CDR1 is SGHVS and CDR2 is FNYEAQ. Trimming removed 1 base at V and 2 bases at J, with 8 bases between. The CDR3 length is 14 residues. Here the CDR3 reads CASSLVVNQETQYF. The CDR3 region has the DNA TGTGCCAGCAGCTTAGTGGTGAATCAAGAGACCCAGTACTTC.

The chain uses TRBV5-4 and TRBJ1-2; no reliable D call. Germline loops: CDR1 SGHNT, CDR2 YYREEE (reference sequence). V was pared by 2 bases and J by 4 bases, with 9 bases between. The CDR3 length is 13 residues. The CDR3 bases are TGTGCCAGCAGCTTAGGGTCTCTCTATGGCTACACCTTC. As protein: CASSLGSLYGYTF.

This chain links TRBV30 with TRBJ1-3, with 8 positions matching TRBD1. There are 13 residues in the CDR3. V was pared by 5 bases and J by 3 bases, with 3 bases of the junction left unmatched. CDR1 and CDR2 (germline): GTSNPN, SVGIG (reference sequence). CDR3 sequence: CAWVGTGGNTIYF. The DNA of the CDR3 is TGTGCCTGGGTCGGGACAGGTGGAAACACCATATATTTT.

The V and J genes are TRBV10-2 and TRBJ2-1, with 10 positions matching TRBD2. Per germline, CDR1 WSHSY and CDR2 SAAADI. Unmatched junction bases numbered 4, after V lost 6 bases and J lost 8 bases. The CDR3 has 13 residues. In nucleotides, the CDR3 is TGCGCCAGCAGGGCTAGCGGGAGAGATGAGCAGTTCTTC. This encodes CASRASGRDEQFF.

The chain is built from TRBV10-3 and TRBJ1-3, with D unclear. The CDR3 consists of 16 residues. Germline loops: CDR1 ENHRY, CDR2 SYGVKD. Trimming left V 0 bases short and J 4 bases short, with 13 bases between. The CDR3 sequence: CAISESMGRSGNTIYF. The CDR3 region has the DNA TGTGCCATCAGTGAGTCGATGGGAAGGTCAGGAAACACCATATATTTT.

This clone was observed once. J is TRBJ2-7 and V is TRBV2; TRBD2 might be the D (6 bases). The ends were cut back, 10 bases at V and 0 bases at J, with 10 bases in the middle. The CDR3 covers 12 residues. CDR1 is SNHLY and CDR2 is FYNNEI in the germline V gene. CDR3 protein: CATMRDSYEQYF. Written as DNA, the CDR3 is TGTGCCACCATGCGGGACTCCTACGAGCAGTACTTC.

This chain uses TRBV7-9 with TRBJ1-2; perhaps TRBD1 as D (6 bases). Germline CDR1 and CDR2: SEHNR and FQNEAQ (reference sequence). The CDR3 is 15 residues long. With 1 base removed from V and 0 bases from J, the gap between germline ends came to 9 bases. CDR3 DNA: TGTGCCAGCAGCTTAGTCGGGACAACTAACTATGGCTACACCTTC. Translated: CASSLVGTTNYGYTF.

V is TRBV7-9 and J is TRBJ2-3; D may be TRBD2 (5 bases). Germline loops: CDR1 SEHNR, CDR2 FQNEAQ (reference sequence). The CDR3 consists of 14 residues. Trimming removed 5 bases from V and 3 bases from J, with 12 bases in between. Here the CDR3 DNA reads TGTGCCAGCAGCATCCCGGGGAAAACAGATACGCAGTATTTT. Protein: CASSIPGKTDTQYF.

This chain connects TRBV12-3 or TRBV12-4 to TRBJ1-2; no clear D. The CDR3 runs 13 residues. Trimming took off 4 bases at V and 4 bases at J, with 10 bases between the two ends. In DNA form, the CDR3 reads TGTGCCAGCAGTTCCTTTACCGCCTATGGCTACACCTTC. Encoded protein: CASSSFTAYGYTF.

There are a few counts of this clone. The chain joins TRBV11-3 to TRBJ1-1; 12 bases line up with TRBD1. In germline, CDR1 is SGHNT, CDR2 YENEEA. The trim removed 0 bases at V and 0 bases at J, leaving 2 bases unmatched. There are 17 residues in the CDR3. CDR3 sequence: CASSLEGTGGLNTEAFF. The CDR3 DNA reads TGTGCCAGCAGCTTAGAGGGGACAGGGGGCCTGAACACTGAAGCTTTCTTT.

This chain joins TRBV30 and TRBJ1-2; no clear D. The germline V gene has CDR1 GTSNPN and CDR2 SVGIG (reference sequence). V was cut by 6 bases and J by 0 bases, with 11 bases left in between. The CDR3 spans 13 residues. In DNA form, the CDR3 reads TGTGCCTGTTCGACCTTAGCTAACTATGGCTACACCTTC. This translates into CACSTLANYGYTF.

This rearrangement joins TRBV11-2 to TRBJ2-5, with 10 positions matching TRBD2. CDR1 and CDR2 from the germline V gene are SGHAT and FQNNGV. The CDR3 runs to 15 residues. V gave up 0 bases and J gave up 12 bases; unmatched junction bases: 10. CDR3 amino acids: CASSLESASGGPEYF. The CDR3 DNA reads as TGTGCCAGCAGCTTAGAAAGCGCTAGCGGGGGACCCGAGTACTTC. The full variable domain, with the rest looked up from reference TRBV11-2 and TRBJ2-5, is EAGVAQSPRYKIIEKRQSVAFWCNPISGHATLYWYQQILGQGPKLLIQFQNNGVVDDSQLPKDRFSAERLKGVDSTLKIQPAKLEDSAVYLCASSLESASGGPEYFGPGTRLLVL.

J is TRBJ2-1 and V is TRBV10-3; 8 bases agree with TRBD2. Germline V gene lookup returns CDR1 ENHRY and CDR2 SYGVKD. The J segment lost 8 bases and the V segment lost 9 bases, leaving 12 bases of the junction unmatched. The CDR3 consists of 14 residues. The CDR3 loop reads CAIGEQRESDEQFF. The CDR3 region has the DNA TGTGCCATTGGGGAACAGCGGGAGTCCGATGAGCAGTTCTTC.